A selection of T cell receptor beta chains follows, all from one sample in a study of cytomegalovirus exposure and HLA in healthy donors. Only in-frame clones appear in the TCRdb table, and some are missing; sequencing was by immunoSEQ multiplex PCR. Of about 180,000 clones in the sample, about 81% were seen once. Sequencing used PBMCs. All receptors derive from a man between 40 and 49 years old in good health and CMV-seronegative. Both conserved end residues are part of each CDR3. Fields, in order: CDR3 protein, CDR3 DNA, V gene, D gene, clone size, J gene. D genes are given only for firm matches. Clone size is shown for a subset of rows, as once, few, many or a class of expanded clone.

CDR3: CASSARGFPGELFF
DNA: TGCGCCAGTAGCGCCAGGGGGTTTCCCGGGGAGCTGTTTTTT
V: TRBV5-1
D: TRBD1
size: .
J: TRBJ2-2

CDR3: CASSEGTSGRWYEQYF
DNA: TGTGCCAGCAGTGAGGGGACTAGCGGGAGGTGGTACGAGCAGTACTTC
V: TRBV2
D: TRBD2
size: once
J: TRBJ2-7

CDR3: CASSPGVSGATYEQYF
DNA: TGTGCCAGCAGCCCCGGTGTTAGCGGGGCAACCTACGAGCAGTACTTC
V: TRBV11-2
D: TRBD2
size: .
J: TRBJ2-7

CDR3: CASSVDLGNEQFF
DNA: TGTGCCAGCAGCGTAGATCTCGGCAATGAGCAGTTCTTC
V: TRBV9
D: .
size: .
J: TRBJ2-1

CDR3: CASSDYQGKRYNEQFF
DNA: TGTGCCAGCAGTGACTACCAGGGGAAGAGGTACAATGAGCAGTTCTTC
V: TRBV6-4
D: .
size: .
J: TRBJ2-1

CDR3: CSVVPEVNEQFF
DNA: TGCAGCGTTGTGCCGGAGGTCAATGAGCAGTTCTTC
V: TRBV29-1
D: .
size: few
J: TRBJ2-1

CDR3: CASSLHRATYEQYF
DNA: TGTGCCAGCAGTTTGCACAGGGCAACCTACGAGCAGTACTTC
V: TRBV28
D: .
size: .
J: TRBJ2-7

CDR3: CSVYRDRGITGELFF
DNA: TGCAGCGTCTACCGGGACAGGGGGATCACCGGGGAGCTGTTTTTT
V: TRBV29-1
D: TRBD1
size: once
J: TRBJ2-2

CDR3: CASSQEGRAATEAFF
DNA: TGCGCCAGCAGCCAAGAAGGCAGGGCGGCGACTGAAGCTTTCTTT
V: TRBV4-1
D: .
size: .
J: TRBJ1-1

CDR3: CASTASQGAGTEAFF
DNA: TGTGCCAGCACCGCATCACAGGGGGCAGGGACTGAAGCTTTCTTT
V: TRBV6-6
D: TRBD1
size: .
J: TRBJ1-1

CDR3: CASSYDRSNTGELFF
DNA: TGTGCCAGCAGTTACGACAGATCGAACACCGGGGAGCTGTTTTTT
V: TRBV6-5
D: .
size: .
J: TRBJ2-2

CDR3: CAWSVSISGSDEQFF
DNA: TGTGCCTGGAGTGTTAGTATATCGGGGAGCGATGAGCAGTTCTTC
V: TRBV30
D: .
size: .
J: TRBJ2-1

CDR3: CASSTGVRNTIYF
DNA: TGTGCCAGTAGTACAGGGGTTCGAAACACCATATATTTT
V: TRBV19
D: .
size: .
J: TRBJ1-3

CDR3: CASSQNAGSTFEAFF
DNA: TGCGCCAGCAGCCAAAATGCAGGGTCAACCTTTGAAGCTTTCTTT
V: TRBV4-3
D: .
size: few
J: TRBJ1-1

CDR3: CAWLPGQGNIQYF
DNA: TGTGCCTGGCTTCCGGGACAGGGAAACATTCAGTACTTC
V: TRBV30
D: TRBD1
size: .
J: TRBJ2-4

CDR3: CAWSGGETQYF
DNA: TGTGCCTGGAGTGGAGGAGAGACCCAGTACTTC
V: TRBV30
D: .
size: few
J: TRBJ2-5

CDR3: CASRPSRGWTQPQHF
DNA: TGTGCCAGCAGACCCTCAAGAGGGTGGACTCAGCCCCAGCATTTT
V: TRBV28
D: .
size: .
J: TRBJ1-5

CDR3: CASSLGAGSNSNQPQHF
DNA: TGTGCCAGCAGCTTGGGGGCAGGGTCCAATAGCAATCAGCCCCAGCATTTT
V: TRBV5-6
D: .
size: .
J: TRBJ1-5

CDR3: CASSIRTSGRLDTQYF
DNA: TGTGCCAGCAGTATACGGACTAGCGGGAGATTAGATACGCAGTATTTT
V: TRBV27
D: TRBD2
size: .
J: TRBJ2-3

CDR3: CASSPRVRSYEQYF
DNA: TGTGCCAGCAGCCCCCGGGTCCGCTCCTACGAGCAGTACTTC
V: TRBV11-3
D: .
size: .
J: TRBJ2-7

CDR3: CASIKDRVGTEAFF
DNA: TGTGCCAGCATCAAGGACAGGGTAGGCACTGAAGCTTTCTTT
V: TRBV7-9
D: TRBD1
size: .
J: TRBJ1-1

CDR3: CASSLIDRANTGELFF
DNA: TGTGCCAGCAGCTTAATCGACAGGGCAAACACCGGGGAGCTGTTTTTT
V: TRBV7-3
D: TRBD1
size: .
J: TRBJ2-2

CDR3: CASSLTEVLQEAQYF
DNA: TGCGCCAGCAGCTTGACGGAGGTTCTTCAAGAGGCCCAGTACTTC
V: TRBV5-1
D: .
size: .
J: TRBJ2-5

CDR3: CASTGLGQSSTDTQYF
DNA: TGTGCCAGCACCGGACTGGGACAGTCTAGCACAGATACGCAGTATTTT
V: TRBV6-6
D: TRBD1
size: .
J: TRBJ2-3

CDR3: CASHPGTGSSFTEAFF
DNA: TGTGCCAGCCATCCCGGGACAGGCTCTAGCTTCACTGAAGCTTTCTTT
V: TRBV7-9
D: TRBD1
size: .
J: TRBJ1-1

CDR3: CASSLEGANYGYTF
DNA: TGTGCCAGCAGCTTAGAGGGGGCTAACTATGGCTACACCTTC
V: TRBV7-9
D: .
size: .
J: TRBJ1-2

CDR3: CASSVGGYGYTF
DNA: TGTGCCAGCAGCGTCGGGGGCTATGGCTACACCTTC
V: TRBV6-5
D: .
size: .
J: TRBJ1-2

CDR3: CASSSLAAYEQYF
DNA: TGTGCCAGCAGCTCCTTAGCGGCATACGAGCAGTACTTC
V: TRBV7-8
D: .
size: .
J: TRBJ2-7

CDR3: CASSLPLAGDLKQETQYF
DNA: TGTGCCAGCAGCTTGCCACTAGCGGGGGACCTTAAACAAGAGACCCAGTACTTC
V: TRBV5-6
D: TRBD2
size: .
J: TRBJ2-5

CDR3: CASSLDQGGLAGANEQYF
DNA: TGTGCCAGCAGCTTAGACCAGGGAGGGCTAGCGGGTGCCAACGAGCAGTACTTC
V: TRBV7-2
D: TRBD2
size: .
J: TRBJ2-7

CDR3: CASSYSGGEETQYF
DNA: TGTGCCAGCAGTTACTCGGGGGGAGAAGAGACCCAGTACTTC
V: TRBV6-5
D: .
size: .
J: TRBJ2-5

CDR3: CASSREGASSGNTIYF
DNA: TGTGCCAGTAGCCGCGAGGGGGCCTCCTCTGGAAACACCATATATTTT
V: TRBV19
D: TRBD1
size: .
J: TRBJ1-3

CDR3: CASSSQTSGFSGEQYF
DNA: TGTGCCAGCAGCTCTCAGACTAGCGGGTTTTCGGGAGAGCAGTACTTC
V: TRBV7-8
D: TRBD2
size: .
J: TRBJ2-7

CDR3: CASSVGAEAFF
DNA: TGTGCCAGCAGCGTCGGGGCTGAAGCTTTCTTT
V: TRBV2
D: .
size: .
J: TRBJ1-1

CDR3: CASTRDRVEKLFF
DNA: TGTGCCAGCACCAGGGACAGGGTAGAAAAACTGTTTTTT
V: TRBV5-5
D: TRBD1
size: .
J: TRBJ1-4

CDR3: CASSFGQGTNTEAFF
DNA: TGTGCCAGCAGTTTCGGACAGGGGACGAACACTGAAGCTTTCTTT
V: TRBV6-5
D: TRBD1
size: .
J: TRBJ1-1

CDR3: CASSLGRQGGDGYTF
DNA: TGTGCCAGCAGCTTAGGTCGGCAGGGTGGCGATGGCTACACCTTC
V: TRBV7-3
D: .
size: .
J: TRBJ1-2